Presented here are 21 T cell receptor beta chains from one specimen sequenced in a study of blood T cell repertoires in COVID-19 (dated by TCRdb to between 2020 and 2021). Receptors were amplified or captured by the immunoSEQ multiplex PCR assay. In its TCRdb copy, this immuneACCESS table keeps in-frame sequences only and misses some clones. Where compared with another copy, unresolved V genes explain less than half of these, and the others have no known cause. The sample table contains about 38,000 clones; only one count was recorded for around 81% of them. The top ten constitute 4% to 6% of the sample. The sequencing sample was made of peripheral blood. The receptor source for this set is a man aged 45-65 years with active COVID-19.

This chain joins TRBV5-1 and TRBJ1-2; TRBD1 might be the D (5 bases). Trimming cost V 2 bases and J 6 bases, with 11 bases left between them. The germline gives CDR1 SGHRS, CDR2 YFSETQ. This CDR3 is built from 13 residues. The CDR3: CASSFGGDNGYTF. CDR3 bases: TGCGCCAGCAGCTTTGGAGGGGATAATGGCTACACCTTC.

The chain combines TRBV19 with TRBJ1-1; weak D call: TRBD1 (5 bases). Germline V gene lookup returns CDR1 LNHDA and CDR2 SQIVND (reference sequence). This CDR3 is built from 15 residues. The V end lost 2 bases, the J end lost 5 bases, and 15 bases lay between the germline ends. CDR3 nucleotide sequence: TGTGCCAGTAGTATAAGGGACTTACCGAGGACTGAAGCTTTCTTT. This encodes CASSIRDLPRTEAFF.

CDR3 sequence: CASSEFGGTANTEAFF. In DNA form, the CDR3 reads TGTGCCAGCAGTGAATTCGGGGGGACTGCGAACACTGAAGCTTTCTTT. The chain couples TRBV6-1 to TRBJ1-1, with D perhaps TRBD1 (5 bases). Per the germline V gene, CDR1 is MNHNS and CDR2 is SASEGT. This CDR3 spans 16 amino acids. Trimming removed 2 bases at V and 1 base at J, with 14 bases between.

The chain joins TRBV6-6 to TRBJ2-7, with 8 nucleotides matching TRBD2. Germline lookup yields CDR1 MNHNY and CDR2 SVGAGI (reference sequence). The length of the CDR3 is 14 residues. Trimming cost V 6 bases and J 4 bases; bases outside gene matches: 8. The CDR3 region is CASSSGGGRYEQYF. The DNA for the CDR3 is TGTGCCAGCAGCTCCGGCGGGGGGCGGTACGAGCAGTACTTC.

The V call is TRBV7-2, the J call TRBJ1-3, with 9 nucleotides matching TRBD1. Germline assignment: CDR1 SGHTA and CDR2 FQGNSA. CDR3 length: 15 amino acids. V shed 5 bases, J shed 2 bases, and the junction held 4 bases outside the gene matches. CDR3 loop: CASSQQGAAGNTIYF. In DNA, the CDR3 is TGTGCCAGCAGCCAACAGGGGGCAGCTGGAAACACCATATATTTT.

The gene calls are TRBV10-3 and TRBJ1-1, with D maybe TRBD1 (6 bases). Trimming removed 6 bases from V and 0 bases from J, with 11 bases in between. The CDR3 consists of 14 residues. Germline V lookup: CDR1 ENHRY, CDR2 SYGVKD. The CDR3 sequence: CAISGGGLNTEAFF. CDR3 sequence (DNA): TGTGCCATCAGCGGGGGGGGCCTGAACACTGAAGCTTTCTTT.

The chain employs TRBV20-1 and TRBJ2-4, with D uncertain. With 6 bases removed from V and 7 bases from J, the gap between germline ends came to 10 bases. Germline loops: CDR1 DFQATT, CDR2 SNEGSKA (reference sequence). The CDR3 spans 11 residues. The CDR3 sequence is CSASFSNIQYF. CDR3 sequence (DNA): TGCAGTGCCTCCTTTTCTAACATTCAGTACTTC.

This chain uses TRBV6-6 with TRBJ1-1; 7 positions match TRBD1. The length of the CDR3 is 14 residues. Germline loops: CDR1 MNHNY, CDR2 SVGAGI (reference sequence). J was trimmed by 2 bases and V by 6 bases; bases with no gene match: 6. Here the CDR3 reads CASRTGQANTEAFF. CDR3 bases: TGTGCCAGCAGAACCGGACAGGCCAACACTGAAGCTTTCTTT.

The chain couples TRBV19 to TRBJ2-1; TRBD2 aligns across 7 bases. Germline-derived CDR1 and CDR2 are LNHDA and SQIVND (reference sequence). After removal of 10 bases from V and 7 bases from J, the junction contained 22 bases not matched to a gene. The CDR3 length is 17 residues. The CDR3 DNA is TGTGCCACCCAACCCCGGGCGGGGGACTCGACAAGGAATGAGCAGTTCTTC. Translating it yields CATQPRAGDSTRNEQFF.

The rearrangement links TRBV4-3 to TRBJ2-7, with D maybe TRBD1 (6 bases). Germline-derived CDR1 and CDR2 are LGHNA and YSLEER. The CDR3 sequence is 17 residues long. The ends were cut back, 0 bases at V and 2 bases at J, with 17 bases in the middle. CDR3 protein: CASSQDLRTGYPYEQYF. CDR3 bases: TGCGCCAGCAGCCAAGATCTGAGAACAGGGTATCCCTACGAGCAGTACTTC.

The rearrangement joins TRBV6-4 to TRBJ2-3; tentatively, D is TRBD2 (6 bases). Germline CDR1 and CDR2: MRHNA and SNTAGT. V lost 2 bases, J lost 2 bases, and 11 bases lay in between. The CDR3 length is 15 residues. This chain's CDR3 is CASSDGGGDTDTQYF. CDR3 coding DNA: TGTGCCAGCAGTGACGGTGGAGGGGACACAGATACGCAGTATTTT.

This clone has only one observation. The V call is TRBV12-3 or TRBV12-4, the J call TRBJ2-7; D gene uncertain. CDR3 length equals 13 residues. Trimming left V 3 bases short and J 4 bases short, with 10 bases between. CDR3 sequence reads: CASSFGGIYEQYF. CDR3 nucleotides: TGTGCCAGCAGTTTTGGCGGAATATACGAGCAGTACTTC.

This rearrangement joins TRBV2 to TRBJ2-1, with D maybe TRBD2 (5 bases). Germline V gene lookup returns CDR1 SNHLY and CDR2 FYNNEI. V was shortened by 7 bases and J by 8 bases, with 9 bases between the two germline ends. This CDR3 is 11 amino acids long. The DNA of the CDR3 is TGTGCCAGCACTCAACTAGATGAGCAGTTCTTC. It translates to CASTQLDEQFF.

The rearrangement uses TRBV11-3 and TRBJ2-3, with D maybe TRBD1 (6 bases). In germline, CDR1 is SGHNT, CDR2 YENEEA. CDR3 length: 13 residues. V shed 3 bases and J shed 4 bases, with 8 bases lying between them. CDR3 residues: CASSFEGADTQYF. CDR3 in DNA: TGTGCCAGCAGCTTCGAGGGGGCAGATACGCAGTATTTT. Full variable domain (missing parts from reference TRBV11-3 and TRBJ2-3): EAGVVQSPRYKIIEKKQPVAFWCNPISGHNTLYWYLQNLGQGPELLIRYENEEAVDDSQLPKDRFSAERLKGVDSTLKIQPAELGDSAVYLCASSFEGADTQYFGPGTRLTVL.

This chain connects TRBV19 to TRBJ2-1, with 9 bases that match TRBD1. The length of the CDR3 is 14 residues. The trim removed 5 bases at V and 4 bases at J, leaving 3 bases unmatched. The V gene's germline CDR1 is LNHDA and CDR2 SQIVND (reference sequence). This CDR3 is CASSPDRGYNEQFF. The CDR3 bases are TGTGCCAGTAGTCCGGACAGGGGTTACAATGAGCAGTTCTTC.

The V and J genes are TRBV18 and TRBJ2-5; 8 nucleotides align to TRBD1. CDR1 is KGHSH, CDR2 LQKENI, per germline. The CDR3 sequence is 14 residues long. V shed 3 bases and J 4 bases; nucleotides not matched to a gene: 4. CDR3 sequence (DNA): TGTGCCAGCTCACCGGGAACAGGGGGAGAGACCCAGTACTTC. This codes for CASSPGTGGETQYF.

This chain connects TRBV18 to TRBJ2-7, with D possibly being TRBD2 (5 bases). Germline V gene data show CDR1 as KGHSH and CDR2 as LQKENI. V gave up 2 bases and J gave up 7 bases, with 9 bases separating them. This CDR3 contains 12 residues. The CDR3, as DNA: TGTGCCAGCTCACCAGTGGGGAGTGAGCAGTACTTC. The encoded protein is CASSPVGSEQYF. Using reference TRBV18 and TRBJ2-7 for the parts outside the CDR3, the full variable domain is NAGVMQNPRHLVRRRGQEARLRCSPMKGHSHVYWYRQLPEEGLKFMVYLQKENIIDESGMPKERFSAEFPKEGPSILRIQQVVRGDSAAYFCASSPVGSEQYFGPGTRLTVT.

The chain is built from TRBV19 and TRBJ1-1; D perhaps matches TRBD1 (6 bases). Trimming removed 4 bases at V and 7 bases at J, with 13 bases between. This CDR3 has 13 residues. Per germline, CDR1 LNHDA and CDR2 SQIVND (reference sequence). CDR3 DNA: TGTGCCAGTAGTAGCCCGGACAGATATGAAGCTTTCTTT. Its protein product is CASSSPDRYEAFF.

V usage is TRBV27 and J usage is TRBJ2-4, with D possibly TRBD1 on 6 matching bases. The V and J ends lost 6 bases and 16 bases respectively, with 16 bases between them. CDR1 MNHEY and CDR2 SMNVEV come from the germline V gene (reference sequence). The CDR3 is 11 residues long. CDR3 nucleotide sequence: TGTGCCAGCAGAGAAAGGCACAGGGATTACTTC. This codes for CASRERHRDYF.

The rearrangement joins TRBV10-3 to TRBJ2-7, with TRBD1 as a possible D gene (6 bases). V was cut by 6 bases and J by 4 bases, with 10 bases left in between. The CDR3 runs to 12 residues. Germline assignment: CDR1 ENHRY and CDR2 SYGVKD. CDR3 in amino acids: CAIRQGGYEQYF. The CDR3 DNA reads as TGTGCCATCAGACAAGGGGGATACGAGCAGTACTTC.

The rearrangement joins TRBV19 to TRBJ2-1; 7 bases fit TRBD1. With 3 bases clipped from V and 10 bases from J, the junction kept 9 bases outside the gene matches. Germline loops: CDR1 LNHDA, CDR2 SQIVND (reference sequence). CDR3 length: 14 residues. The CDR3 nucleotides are TGTGCCAGTAGTATCCCAGGGGGATGGAAGGAGCAGTTCTTC. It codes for CASSIPGGWKEQFF.